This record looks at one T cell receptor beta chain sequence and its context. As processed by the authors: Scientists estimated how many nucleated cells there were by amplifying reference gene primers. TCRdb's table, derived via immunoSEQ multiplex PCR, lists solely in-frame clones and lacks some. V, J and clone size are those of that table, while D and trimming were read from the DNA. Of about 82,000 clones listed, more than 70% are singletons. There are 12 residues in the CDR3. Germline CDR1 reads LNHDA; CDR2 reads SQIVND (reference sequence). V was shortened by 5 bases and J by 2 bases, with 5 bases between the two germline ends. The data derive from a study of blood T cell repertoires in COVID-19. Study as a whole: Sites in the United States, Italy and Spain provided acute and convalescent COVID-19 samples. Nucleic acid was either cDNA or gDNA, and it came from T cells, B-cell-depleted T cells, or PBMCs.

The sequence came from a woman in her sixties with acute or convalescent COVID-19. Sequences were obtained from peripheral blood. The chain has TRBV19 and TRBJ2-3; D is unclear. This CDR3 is CASSSVTDTQYF. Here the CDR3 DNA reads TGTGCCAGTAGTTCAGTCACAGATACGCAGTATTTT.